These 16 T cell receptor beta chains were all obtained from the same sample, sequenced in a study of T cell responses to AZD1222 COVID-19 vaccine. Method: immunoSEQ multiplex PCR; TCRdb's copy keeps in-frame clones and lacks some. The data hold some 120,000 clones, with 87% observed a single time. The sequencing here drew on peripheral blood, taken on day 0 of AZD1222 vaccination. The receptors come from an adult in good health.

The CDR3 region has the DNA TGTGCCAGCAGTGTGACTAGCGGGAATACGCAGTATTTT. It encodes CASSVTSGNTQYF. The V call is TRBV2, the J call TRBJ2-3, with TRBD2 matching over 11 bases. This CDR3 has 13 amino acids. CDR1 is SNHLY and CDR2 is FYNNEI in the germline V gene. Trimming cost V 4 bases and J 7 bases; bases outside gene matches: 1.

Details on this clone: One end of the junction fails to match germline, which may point to a read error. The chain carries TRBV5-1 and TRBJ1-1; 8 nucleotides line up with TRBD1. Germline lookup yields CDR1 SGHRS and CDR2 YFSETQ. CDR3 length: 15 residues. CDR3 nucleotides: TGCGCCAGCAGCCCCGGACAGGGATTGAAAACTGAAGCTTTCTTT. This gives the protein CASSPGQGLKTEAFF.

V is TRBV6-5 and J is TRBJ2-2; D perhaps matches TRBD2 (6 bases). V was clipped by 7 bases and J by 6 bases, with 18 bases between them. CDR3 length: 15 amino acids. Germline V gene data show CDR1 as MNHEY and CDR2 as SVGAGI. The CDR3 here is CASNSRVPGAGELFF. The DNA of the CDR3 is TGTGCCAGCAATTCCCGGGTCCCGGGGGCCGGGGAGCTGTTTTTT.

V usage is TRBV30 and J usage is TRBJ2-7, with a weak D call TRBD1 (5 bases). The CDR3 runs 13 residues. Trimming removed 3 bases from V and 3 bases from J, with 12 bases in between. Germline values: CDR1 GTSNPN, CDR2 SVGIG (reference sequence). CDR3 loop: CAWRQAGFYEQYF. The DNA for the CDR3 is TGTGCCTGGAGACAAGCAGGGTTCTACGAGCAGTACTTC.

V and J are TRBV19 and TRBJ2-3; 8 bases agree with TRBD2. Germline CDR1 reads LNHDA; CDR2 reads SQIVND (reference sequence). V shed 4 bases and J 4 bases; nucleotides not matched to a gene: 7. This CDR3 region has 15 residues. CDR3 loop: CASSKTGLAADTQYF. The CDR3, as DNA: TGTGCCAGTAGTAAGACAGGACTAGCAGCAGATACGCAGTATTTT.

This clone was detected only a few times. The CDR3 here is CASSSGQGATDTQYF. CDR3 bases: TGTGCCAGCAGCTCGGGACAGGGGGCCACAGATACGCAGTATTTT. The V and J genes are TRBV7-3 and TRBJ2-3; 12 bases fit TRBD1. This CDR3 region has 15 residues. With 4 bases clipped from V and 2 bases from J, the junction kept 1 base outside the gene matches. Germline V gene sequence: CDR1 SGHTA, CDR2 FQGTGA.

This chain connects TRBV30 to TRBJ1-6, with no clear D. V lost 0 bases, J lost 0 bases, and 6 bases lay in between. This CDR3 comprises 15 residues. Germline CDR1 GTSNPN, CDR2 SVGIG (reference sequence). The CDR3 bases are TGTGCCTGGAGTGTAGGTAGCTCCTATAATTCACCCCTCCACTTT. Encoded protein: CAWSVGSSYNSPLHF.

J is TRBJ2-7 and V is TRBV7-7; possibly TRBD1 for D (8 bases). V lost 4 bases to trimming and J lost 7 bases, with 20 bases between them. Germline values: CDR1 SSHAT, CDR2 FNYEAQ (reference sequence). The length of the CDR3 is 15 residues. The CDR3 DNA follows: TGTGCCAGCAGCTCGGGAGGTACAGGGGGTGAGGAGCAGTACTTC. Translated: CASSSGGTGGEEQYF.

This chain connects TRBV10-3 to TRBJ1-6, with D possibly being TRBD1 (5 bases). The CDR3 is made up of 14 amino acids. CDR1 and CDR2 (germline): ENHRY, SYGVKD. The V end was cut by 8 bases, the J end by 6 bases, with 14 bases between. This CDR3 reads CAIGELDSNSPLHF. In DNA, the CDR3 is TGTGCCATCGGGGAGTTAGACAGTAATTCACCCCTCCACTTT.

The V and J genes are TRBV11-2 and TRBJ2-2; D unresolved. This CDR3 comprises 15 residues. Germline V gives CDR1 SGHAT, CDR2 FQNNGV. V was cut by 1 base and J by 5 bases, with 11 bases left in between. CDR3 loop: CASSLAGRNTGELFF. The CDR3, as DNA: TGTGCCAGCAGCTTAGCTGGAAGAAATACCGGGGAGCTGTTTTTT.

The genes are TRBV7-8 and TRBJ1-2; 9 bases fit TRBD1. Trimming removed 5 bases from V and 0 bases from J; junction bases left unmatched: 10. The germline CDR1 and CDR2 sequences are SGHVS and FQNEAQ. The CDR3 sequence is 17 residues long. The CDR3: CASSHSPGTGSNYGYTF. CDR3 DNA sequence: TGTGCCAGCAGCCATTCTCCGGGGACAGGGTCTAACTATGGCTACACCTTC.

V gene TRBV27 combines with J gene TRBJ1-1; the D gene is possibly TRBD1 (5 bases). CDR3 length: 13 amino acids. V dropped 3 bases and J dropped 2 bases, with 7 bases sitting between them. Germline V CDR1 and CDR2: MNHEY, SMNVEV (reference sequence). As DNA, the CDR3 is TGTGCCAGCAGTTTCGGACATAACACTGAAGCTTTCTTT. Translated: CASSFGHNTEAFF.

The genes are TRBV27 and TRBJ2-7; the D gene is possibly TRBD2 (6 bases). This CDR3 is 18 amino acids long. Germline CDR1 is MNHEY and CDR2 is SMNVEV (reference sequence). Trimming took 5 bases from V and 4 from J, leaving 27 bases between them. In nucleotides, the CDR3 is TGTGCCAGCAGTCCTCGAGGAGGGGCCGTTCCAAGAGTGTACGAGCAGTACTTC. It translates to CASSPRGGAVPRVYEQYF.

The chain couples TRBV7-9 to TRBJ2-7, with a tentative D call TRBD1 (5 bases). This CDR3 is built from 17 residues. V was shortened by 2 bases and J by 6 bases, with 23 bases between the two germline ends. Germline V gene lookup returns CDR1 SEHNR and CDR2 FQNEAQ (reference sequence). CDR3 DNA: TGTGCCAGCAGCTTAAACCGGGTACAGGTCACCCCAAGCGAGCAGTACTTC. Translating it yields CASSLNRVQVTPSEQYF.

This clone was seen just once. V gene TRBV5-1 combines with J gene TRBJ2-7; 10 positions agree with TRBD1. There are 20 residues in the CDR3. The germline V gene has CDR1 SGHRS and CDR2 YFSETQ. V was pared by 0 bases and J by 2 bases, with 17 bases of the junction left unmatched. The CDR3 region is CASSLAGFATLGTGAYEQYF. CDR3 DNA sequence: TGCGCCAGCAGCTTGGCTGGGTTTGCTACTTTGGGGACAGGGGCCTACGAGCAGTACTTC.

The chain links TRBV25-1 to TRBJ1-2; D uncertain. Germline CDR1 MGHDK, CDR2 SYGVNS. The CDR3 has 13 amino acids. Trimming pared 8 bases from V and 6 bases from J, leaving 16 bases between. The CDR3 reads CASSVGETHGYTF. CDR3 DNA sequence: TGTGCCAGCTCGGTAGGCGAGACCCATGGCTACACCTTC.